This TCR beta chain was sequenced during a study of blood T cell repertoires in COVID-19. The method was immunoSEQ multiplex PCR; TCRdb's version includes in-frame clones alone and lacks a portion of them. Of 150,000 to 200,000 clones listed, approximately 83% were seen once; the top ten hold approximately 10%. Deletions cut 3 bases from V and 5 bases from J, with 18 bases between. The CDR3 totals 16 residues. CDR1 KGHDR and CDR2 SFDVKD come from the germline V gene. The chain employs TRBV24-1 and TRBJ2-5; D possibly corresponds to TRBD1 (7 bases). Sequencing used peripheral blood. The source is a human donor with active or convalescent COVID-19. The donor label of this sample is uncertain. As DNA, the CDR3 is TGTGCCACCAGTGATGTAGGAGGGGGCGCGGGGGAGACCCAGTACTTC. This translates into CATSDVGGGAGETQYF.